This T cell receptor beta chain derives from a study of blood T cell repertoires in COVID-19. Overall study context: In each case, the material was cDNA or gDNA derived from T cells, B-cell-depleted T cells, or PBMCs.

Enrolled through a virtual design, the participants were between about 18 and 100 years of age and came from 24 US areas. Researchers sorted participants into cohorts using their self-reported clinical history. Source study methods: Scientists estimated how many nucleated cells there were by amplifying reference gene primers. Measured with immunoSEQ multiplex PCR; TCRdb has only the in-frame clones, and not every one. V and J calls and clone size come straight from that table; D and trimming were deduced from the DNA. The table lists a few hundred thousand clones, around nine tenths of them singletons, with about 9.4% in the top ten. From germline, CDR1 is LNHDA and CDR2 SQIVND (reference sequence). This CDR3 spans 18 amino acids. The V gene end was trimmed by 4 bases and the J gene end by 4 bases; junction bases not matched to a gene: 14.

This TCR was sampled from a woman between 45 and 65 years old who had recovered from COVID-19. This sequence joins TRBV19 and TRBJ1-5; 9 positions match TRBD1. The source material was PBMCs or T cells enriched from blood (not recorded which). DNA for the CDR3: TGTGCCAGTAGTACCCACCCCCGGGACAGGGCAGCGAATCAGCCCCAGCATTTT. Residues: CASSTHPRDRAANQPQHF.